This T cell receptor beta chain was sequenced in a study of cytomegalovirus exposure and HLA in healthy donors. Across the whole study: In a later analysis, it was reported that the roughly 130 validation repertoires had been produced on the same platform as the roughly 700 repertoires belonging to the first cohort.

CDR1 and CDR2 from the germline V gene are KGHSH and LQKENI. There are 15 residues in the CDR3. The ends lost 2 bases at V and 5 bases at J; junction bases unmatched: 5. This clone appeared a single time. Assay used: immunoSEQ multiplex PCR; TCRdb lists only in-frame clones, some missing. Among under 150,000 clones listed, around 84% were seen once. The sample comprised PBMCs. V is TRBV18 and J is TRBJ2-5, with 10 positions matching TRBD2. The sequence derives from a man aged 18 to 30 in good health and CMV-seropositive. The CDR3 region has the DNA TGTGCCAGCTCACCAACACTAGCGGGATCGGAGACCCAGTACTTC. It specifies CASSPTLAGSETQYF.